Listed here are 17 T cell receptor beta chains from one sample, sequenced in a study of monozygotic twins with inflammatory bowel disease. Using the 5' RACE reads, TCRdb records one entry per CDR3 protein without DNA. In total, the table holds over 100,000 distinct CDR3 sequences. Sequenced: blood. These receptors originate from a human donor with ulcerative colitis or Crohn's disease, or a healthy co-twin of an affected twin (not recorded which).

This clonotype is called medium-sized based on its frequency. The chain links TRBV7-2 to TRBJ1-2; the D call from TCRdb, TRBD1, cannot be confirmed without DNA. The CDR3 sequence is 15 residues long. Germline values: CDR1 SGHTA, CDR2 FQGNSA. The CDR3 loop reads CASSADREIGYGYTF. The full variable domain, in which reference TRBV7-2 and TRBJ1-2 provide the parts outside the CDR3, is GAGVSQSPSNKVTEKGKDVELRCDPISGHTALYWYRQSLGQGLEFLIYFQGNSAPDKSGLPSDRFSAERTGGSVSTLTIQRTQQEDSAVYLCASSADREIGYGYTFGSGTRLTVV.

The V call is TRBV12-3 or TRBV12-4, the J call TRBJ1-5. This CDR3 has 12 residues. The CDR3 spells CASSLEVGPQHF.

The chain carries TRBV27 and TRBJ2-7; with no DNA, the TCRdb D assignment of TRBD2 cannot be verified. Germline assignment: CDR1 MNHEY and CDR2 SMNVEV (reference sequence). The CDR3 runs 13 residues. CDR3 sequence: CASSFRAAYEQYF.

The chain couples TRBV2 to TRBJ2-1; TCRdb indicates TRBD2, and absent DNA this call remains unverified. The CDR3 has 13 amino acids. Germline lookup yields CDR1 SNHLY and CDR2 FYNNEI. The CDR3 spells CASKEGRVNEQFF.

The chain uses TRBV12-3 or TRBV12-4 and TRBJ2-7; TCRdb's D call, TRBD2, is unchecked because there is no DNA. There are 16 residues in the CDR3. Here the CDR3 reads CASSQNRAQGSYEQYF.

The rearrangement joins TRBV29-1 to TRBJ2-1. This CDR3 region has 12 residues. The germline CDR1 and CDR2 sequences are SQVTM and ANQGSEA. The CDR3 region is CSVVRGLHEQFF.

The chain recombines TRBV9 with TRBJ2-3; TCRdb indicates TRBD2, and absent DNA this call remains unverified. The CDR3 runs to 15 residues. Germline CDR1 is SGDLS and CDR2 is YYNGEE. The CDR3 sequence is CASSSGIRVGNTQYF.

This chain connects TRBV12-3 or TRBV12-4 to TRBJ2-3; without DNA, the TCRdb call of TRBD1 cannot be checked. The CDR3 totals 16 residues. CDR3 sequence: CASSLDRGRLADTQYF.

The CDR3 is CASSTGGRTYNEQFF. V gene TRBV5-4 combines with J gene TRBJ2-1; TCRdb reports TRBD1, a call that lacks DNA to check it against. CDR1 is SGHNT, CDR2 YYREEE, per germline (reference sequence). This CDR3 region has 15 residues.

The chain employs TRBV5-6 and TRBJ2-7; with no DNA, the TCRdb D assignment of TRBD2 cannot be verified. Germline V gene sequence: CDR1 SGHDT, CDR2 YYEEEE. The CDR3 sequence is 17 residues long. CDR3 sequence: CASSLGSGGPVSYEQYF.

The gene calls are TRBV11-2 and TRBJ2-3; the TCRdb call, TRBD1, lacks DNA for checking. CDR1 is SGHAT and CDR2 is FQNNGV in the germline V gene. CDR3 length equals 14 residues. CDR3 amino acids: CASGDRGNTDTQYF.

The chain couples TRBV5-1 to TRBJ2-7; the D gene TCRdb calls, TRBD1, cannot be checked with no DNA. Germline values: CDR1 SGHRS, CDR2 YFSETQ. This CDR3 spans 18 amino acids. CDR3 amino acids: CASSAFPTTYRDTYEQYF.

This chain uses TRBV10-3 with TRBJ1-1. CDR3 length: 13 residues. Germline V lookup: CDR1 ENHRY, CDR2 SYGVKD. The CDR3 sequence: CAISEGLGTEAFF.

The chain recombines TRBV5-4 with TRBJ2-3; the TCRdb D gene call, TRBD2, has no DNA to confirm it. This CDR3 spans 17 amino acids. CDR1 SGHNT and CDR2 YYREEE come from the germline V gene (reference sequence). The CDR3 loop is CASSSETSARITDTQYF.

This sequence joins TRBV28 and TRBJ1-2. The CDR3 is 13 amino acids. Germline CDR1 reads MDHEN; CDR2 reads SYDVKM. The CDR3 reads CASSSVTGKGYTF.

The V gene is TRBV7-2, the J gene TRBJ1-2; TCRdb outputs TRBD1, but without DNA this stays unchecked. The CDR3 covers 15 residues. The germline V gene has CDR1 SGHTA and CDR2 FQGNSA. The CDR3 sequence is CASSLVSGGGHGYTF.

This sequence joins TRBV7-2 and TRBJ1-1; TCRdb's D call, TRBD1, is unchecked because there is no DNA. Germline values: CDR1 SGHTA, CDR2 FQGNSA. This CDR3 is 14 amino acids long. CDR3 amino acids: CASSKGSVGTEAFF.